This entry lists 7 T cell receptor beta chains sequenced from one sample in a study of CD8 T cells in ankylosing spondylitis. For these receptors, no antigen is known. Broader study findings: Ankylosing spondylitis blood appeared to carry a characteristic TCR beta motif of several highly homologous variants.

MiXCR, run by TCRdb on the 5' RACE reads, gives a single entry per CDR3 protein. The sample includes almost 400,000 distinct CDR3 sequences, under 25% of them seen just once. Input material: blood, either unsorted or a sorted T cell fraction (not recorded which). These TCRs come from a male donor with ankylosing spondylitis.

The chain couples TRBV12-3 or TRBV12-4 to TRBJ1-6, with D tentatively TRBD1 (6 bases). The CDR3 length is 15 residues. V gave up 6 bases and J gave up 6 bases, with 15 bases separating them. CDR3 loop: CASSNGAGANSPLHF. The CDR3 region has the DNA TGTGCCAGCAGCAACGGGGCAGGGGCTAATTCACCCCTCCACTTT.

The V gene is TRBV12-3 or TRBV12-4, the J gene TRBJ2-6; the D is unclear. The CDR3 totals 14 residues. Deletions cut 4 bases from V and 4 bases from J, with 8 bases between. CDR3 sequence (DNA): TGTGCCAGCAGTTGGGGTTCCGGGGCCAACGTCCTGACTTTC. It translates to CASSWGSGANVLTF.

There are a few counts of this clonotype. This chain uses TRBV7-8 with TRBJ1-5; D may be TRBD1 (6 bases). The CDR3 has 15 residues. Germline lookup yields CDR1 SGHVS and CDR2 FQNEAQ. V lost 3 bases, J lost 0 bases, and 9 bases lay in between. CDR3 amino acids: CASSFQGFSNQPQHF. The DNA for the CDR3 is TGTGCCAGCAGCTTTCAGGGGTTTAGCAATCAGCCCCAGCATTTT.

This chain uses TRBV5-6 with TRBJ2-1; 9 bases line up with TRBD1. Germline CDR1 reads SGHDT; CDR2 reads YYEEEE. The V segment lost 1 base and the J segment 0 bases; nucleotides outside the gene matches: 5. The CDR3 runs 17 residues. The CDR3 DNA sequence: TGTGCCAGCAGCTTGAGTGGGACAGGGAGCTCCTACAATGAGCAGTTCTTC. It translates to CASSLSGTGSSYNEQFF.

This chain uses TRBV7-8 with TRBJ2-3; 7 bases match TRBD2. From germline, CDR1 is SGHVS and CDR2 FQNEAQ. Trimming at V came to 4 bases and at J to 3 bases, leaving 10 bases not matched to a gene. The CDR3 loop spans 16 amino acids. CDR3 sequence reads: CASSSMGSGVTDTQYF. The CDR3 coding sequence is TGTGCCAGCAGCTCGATGGGGAGCGGGGTGACAGATACGCAGTATTTT.

In its sample, this clonotype was seen a few times. V usage is TRBV24-1 and J usage is TRBJ2-5; 12 bases match TRBD2. V shed 4 bases and J 4 bases; nucleotides not matched to a gene: 9. The CDR3 sequence is 17 residues long. CDR1 and CDR2 (germline): KGHDR, SFDVKD. CDR3 bases: TGTGCCACCAGTGAGGATCTAGCGGGAGGGCCCGGAGAGACCCAGTACTTC. This translates into CATSEDLAGGPGETQYF.

This clonotype was observed a handful of times. The chain recombines TRBV20-1 with TRBJ2-7; a possible D gene is TRBD2 (6 bases). Germline V gives CDR1 DFQATT, CDR2 SNEGSKA (reference sequence). V was clipped by 5 bases and J by 3 bases, with 17 bases between them. The CDR3 is made up of 14 amino acids. CDR3 amino acids: CSAPNRRGDYEQYF. The CDR3 DNA sequence: TGCAGTGCTCCAAACAGGCGGGGCGACTACGAGCAGTACTTC.